This paragraph covers one T cell receptor beta chain sequence. Antigen: not known. The CDR3 length is 15 residues. CDR1 is LNHDA and CDR2 is SQIVND in the germline V gene (reference sequence). V lost 3 bases, J lost 5 bases, and 16 bases lay in between. This entry belongs to a study of Tregs in tolerant kidney transplant recipients. The study, taken as a whole, reports: Validation in larger populations is needed because few patients were studied.

The protocol was immunoSEQ multiplex PCR, while the TCRdb copy is restricted to in-frame clones and leaves out a portion. The sample contains roughly 80,000 clones, approximately 98% of which appear only once. The sequence was obtained from a human donor who received a combined kidney and bone marrow transplant. The material was CD4+ T cells from blood, obtained before the transplant. The genes are TRBV19 and TRBJ1-2, with a weak D call TRBD1 (5 bases). The CDR3 protein is CASSIQGGSPYGYTF. CDR3 sequence (DNA): TGTGCCAGTAGTATCCAGGGAGGTTCCCCTTATGGCTACACCTTC.